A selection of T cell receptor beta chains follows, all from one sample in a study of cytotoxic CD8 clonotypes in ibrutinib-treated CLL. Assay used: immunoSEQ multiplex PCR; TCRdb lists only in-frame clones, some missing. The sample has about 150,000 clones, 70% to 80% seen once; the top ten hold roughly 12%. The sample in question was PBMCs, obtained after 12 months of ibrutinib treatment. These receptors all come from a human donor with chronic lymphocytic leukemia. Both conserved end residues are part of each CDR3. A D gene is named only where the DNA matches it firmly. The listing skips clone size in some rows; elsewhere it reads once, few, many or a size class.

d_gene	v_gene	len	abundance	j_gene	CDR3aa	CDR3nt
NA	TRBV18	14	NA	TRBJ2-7	CASSPSGAVYEQYF	TGTGCCAGCTCACCCTCGGGGGCAGTCTACGAGCAGTACTTC
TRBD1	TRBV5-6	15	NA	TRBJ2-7	CASSPRDRGLYEQYF	TGTGCCAGCAGCCCCCGGGACAGGGGGCTCTACGAGCAGTACTTC
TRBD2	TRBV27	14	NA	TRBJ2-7	CASKLAGGSYEQYF	TGTGCCAGCAAGCTAGCGGGCGGTTCCTACGAGCAGTACTTC
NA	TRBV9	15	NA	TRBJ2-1	CASSALEGSYNEQFF	TGTGCCAGCAGCGCCCTTGAGGGTTCCTACAATGAGCAGTTCTTC
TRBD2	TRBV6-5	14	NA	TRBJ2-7	CASTLHSGSYEQYF	TGTGCCAGCACCCTCCACAGCGGGAGTTACGAGCAGTACTTC
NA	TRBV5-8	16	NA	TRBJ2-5	CASSLARGSGSETQYF	TGTGCCAGCAGCTTGGCCAGGGGTAGCGGGTCAGAGACCCAGTACTTC
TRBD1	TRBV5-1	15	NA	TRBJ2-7	CASSLAGQGAREQYF	TGCGCCAGCAGCTTGGCTGGACAGGGGGCTCGGGAGCAGTACTTC
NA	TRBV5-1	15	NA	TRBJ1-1	CASSRGHSMNTEAFF	TGCGCCAGCAGCCGAGGACATTCTATGAACACTGAAGCTTTCTTT
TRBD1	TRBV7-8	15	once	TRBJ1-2	CASSLGRQGGYGYTF	TGTGCCAGCAGCTTAGGGAGACAGGGAGGCTATGGCTACACCTTC
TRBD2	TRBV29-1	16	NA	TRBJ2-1	CSVRDPETSGYNEQFF	TGCAGCGTTCGTGACCCTGAGACTAGCGGCTACAATGAGCAGTTCTTC
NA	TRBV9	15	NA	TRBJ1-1	CASSRMGGMNTEAFF	TGTGCCAGCAGCCGTATGGGAGGGATGAACACTGAAGCTTTCTTT
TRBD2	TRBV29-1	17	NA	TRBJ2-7	CSVDGLAPAVSGNEQYF	TGCAGCGTTGATGGACTAGCACCCGCCGTATCTGGAAACGAGCAGTACTTC
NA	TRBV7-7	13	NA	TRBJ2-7	CASSLDRSGEQYF	TGTGCCAGCAGCTTAGATCGGAGTGGTGAGCAGTACTTC
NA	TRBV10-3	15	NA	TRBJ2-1	CAISESGGEINEQFF	TGTGCCATCAGTGAGTCTGGGGGAGAGATCAATGAGCAGTTCTTC
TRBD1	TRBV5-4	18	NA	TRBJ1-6	CASSSGGNRGLDNSPLHF	TGTGCCAGCAGCAGCGGGGGAAACAGGGGGCTGGATAATTCACCCCTCCACTTT
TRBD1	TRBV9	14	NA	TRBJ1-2	CASSRTGGYYGYTF	TGTGCCAGCAGTAGGACAGGGGGATACTATGGCTACACCTTC
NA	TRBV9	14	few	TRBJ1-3	CASSVGGYGNTIYF	TGTGCCAGCAGCGTAGGGGGCTATGGAAACACCATATATTTT